This note documents a single TCR beta chain sequence. What it binds is unknown. 60 Vbeta and 13 Jbeta primers were used in PCR. The table came from immunoSEQ multiplex PCR; TCRdb's copy has only in-frame clones and leaves some out. The sample holds some 150,000 clones, about four fifths seen once. These data belong to a study of cytomegalovirus exposure and HLA in healthy donors. General study points: Several top significant clusters appeared, in a later analysis, to be linked to common viral pathogens.

This CDR3 is built from 13 residues. Per germline, CDR1 MNHNS and CDR2 SASEGT. Input material: PBMCs. This chain connects TRBV6-1 to TRBJ2-5, with D possibly matching TRBD1 (6 bases). The J call could be wrong; TRBJ2-7 is a better fit for the DNA end. This TCR came from a man aged 50 to 59 in good health and CMV-seropositive. This CDR3 reads CASIAGTRREQYF. The CDR3 nucleotides are TGTGCCAGCATCGCCGGGACAAGGCGCGAGCAGTACTTC.